A selection of T cell receptor beta chains follows, all from one sample in a study of cytomegalovirus exposure and HLA in healthy donors. The table came from immunoSEQ multiplex PCR; TCRdb's copy has only in-frame clones and leaves some out. The table shows 150,000 to 200,000 clones, with about four fifths occurring only once. The sample consisted of PBMCs. The receptors were gathered from a male donor in good health and CMV-seropositive. Both conserved end residues are part of each CDR3. A D gene is named only where the DNA matches it firmly. Size tells how often a clone was seen (once, few, many) or the class of an expanded clone, and some rows leave it out.

j_gene: TRBJ1-2
v_gene: TRBV4-3
abundance: NA
d_gene: NA
CDR3nt: TGCGCCAGCAGCCACCCGGGACAAAGGCCGAACTATGGCTACACCTTC
CDR3aa: CASSHPGQRPNYGYTF

j_gene: TRBJ2-5
v_gene: TRBV4-3
abundance: once
d_gene: NA
CDR3nt: TGCGCCAGCAGCCAAGAGGTAGGAGGCCAAGAGACCCAGTACTTC
CDR3aa: CASSQEVGGQETQYF

j_gene: TRBJ2-7
v_gene: TRBV5-4
abundance: NA
d_gene: TRBD1
CDR3nt: TGTGCCAGCAGCTTTAGGGACAGGGGCCACGAGCAGTACTTC
CDR3aa: CASSFRDRGHEQYF

j_gene: TRBJ1-1
v_gene: TRBV5-1
abundance: few
d_gene: NA
CDR3nt: TGCGCCAGCAGCTTGGCCCTGGGCGAAGCTTTCTTT
CDR3aa: CASSLALGEAFF

j_gene: TRBJ2-5
v_gene: TRBV5-1
abundance: NA
d_gene: TRBD1
CDR3nt: TGCGCCAGCAGCTTCCAGGGGGAAGAGACCCAGTACTTC
CDR3aa: CASSFQGEETQYF

j_gene: TRBJ1-5
v_gene: TRBV4-1
abundance: NA
d_gene: NA
CDR3nt: TGCGCCAGCAGCCTCCTCCAGGAAGGACAGCCCCAGCATTTT
CDR3aa: CASSLLQEGQPQHF

j_gene: TRBJ2-3
v_gene: TRBV5-4
abundance: NA
d_gene: TRBD2
CDR3nt: TGTGCCAGCAGCTTGACTAGCGGGGGCACAGATACGCAGTATTTT
CDR3aa: CASSLTSGGTDTQYF

j_gene: TRBJ1-2
v_gene: TRBV11-2
abundance: NA
d_gene: TRBD1
CDR3nt: TGTGCCAGCAGCATTACAGGGGGCGTGGGGGGCTACACCTTC
CDR3aa: CASSITGGVGGYTF

j_gene: TRBJ1-1
v_gene: TRBV2
abundance: NA
d_gene: NA
CDR3nt: TGTGCCAGCAGAATAGAGGAGGGATCTACTGAAGCTTTCTTT
CDR3aa: CASRIEEGSTEAFF

j_gene: TRBJ2-5
v_gene: TRBV6-1
abundance: NA
d_gene: NA
CDR3nt: TGTGCCAGCTCCCTGGTCGGGGAAGAGACCCAGTACTTC
CDR3aa: CASSLVGEETQYF

j_gene: TRBJ2-2
v_gene: TRBV19
abundance: NA
d_gene: NA
CDR3nt: TGTGCCAGTAGTATACAGGAATCGGCCGGGGAGCTGTTTTTT
CDR3aa: CASSIQESAGELFF

j_gene: TRBJ1-1
v_gene: TRBV19
abundance: NA
d_gene: TRBD1
CDR3nt: TGTGCCAGTAAGATCTCGGGACAGGGCCCTGAAGCTTTCTTT
CDR3aa: CASKISGQGPEAFF

j_gene: TRBJ1-4
v_gene: TRBV30
abundance: NA
d_gene: NA
CDR3nt: TGTGCCTGGAGCCCACCGGGGGTAAAGCTGTTTTTT
CDR3aa: CAWSPPGVKLFF

j_gene: TRBJ2-7
v_gene: TRBV5-1
abundance: NA
d_gene: NA
CDR3nt: TGCGCCAGCAGCTTGACAGGGTCCGAGCAGTACTTC
CDR3aa: CASSLTGSEQYF

j_gene: TRBJ1-1
v_gene: TRBV7-9
abundance: NA
d_gene: NA
CDR3nt: TGTGCCAGCAGCTTGCCCGCGTTGGTGGGGGGTACTTTCTTT
CDR3aa: CASSLPALVGGTFF

j_gene: TRBJ2-4
v_gene: TRBV7-2
abundance: NA
d_gene: TRBD2
CDR3nt: TGTGCCAGCAGCTTTGCGGGGGGTACACTAGCCAAAAACATTCAGTACTTC
CDR3aa: CASSFAGGTLAKNIQYF

j_gene: TRBJ2-7
v_gene: TRBV30
abundance: few
d_gene: TRBD2
CDR3nt: TGTGCCTGGAGTGGGACTAGCGGGGAGAGAGTCTCGTATTACGAGCAGTACTTC
CDR3aa: CAWSGTSGERVSYYEQYF

j_gene: TRBJ2-4
v_gene: TRBV19
abundance: NA
d_gene: NA
CDR3nt: TGTGCCAGTAGTACCCAGGGCTGGGAAGCAAAAAACATTCAGTACTTC
CDR3aa: CASSTQGWEAKNIQYF

j_gene: TRBJ2-5
v_gene: TRBV7-9
abundance: NA
d_gene: NA
CDR3nt: TGTGCCAGCAGCTCCCGGGACACGAAGACCCAGTACTTC
CDR3aa: CASSSRDTKTQYF

j_gene: TRBJ1-1
v_gene: TRBV6-5
abundance: once
d_gene: NA
CDR3nt: TGTGCCAGCAGTTACTCGAGAGGGTTGAACACTGAAGCTTTCTTT
CDR3aa: CASSYSRGLNTEAFF

j_gene: TRBJ1-2
v_gene: TRBV30
abundance: NA
d_gene: TRBD1
CDR3nt: TGTGCCTGGTCAGGGGGCCACTATGGCTACACCTTC
CDR3aa: CAWSGGHYGYTF

j_gene: TRBJ1-5
v_gene: TRBV4-1
abundance: NA
d_gene: TRBD1
CDR3nt: TGCGCCAGCAGCCCGGGTTGGACAGGAGCCTTAAAGGGCGGTCATCAGCCCCAGCATTTT
CDR3aa: CASSPGWTGALKGGHQPQHF

j_gene: TRBJ1-1
v_gene: TRBV5-8
abundance: few
d_gene: TRBD1
CDR3nt: TGTGCCAGCAGCTTGATGGACAGGGTGGTTGAAGCTTTCTTT
CDR3aa: CASSLMDRVVEAFF

j_gene: TRBJ1-1
v_gene: TRBV6-4
abundance: NA
d_gene: NA
CDR3nt: TGTGCCAGCAGTGACCCCTGGAACACTGAAGCTTTCTTT
CDR3aa: CASSDPWNTEAFF

j_gene: TRBJ2-7
v_gene: TRBV10-2
abundance: NA
d_gene: TRBD2
CDR3nt: TGCGCCAGCGGGGAACTAGCGGGGAGCTACGAGCAGTACTTC
CDR3aa: CASGELAGSYEQYF

j_gene: TRBJ1-2
v_gene: TRBV7-9
abundance: NA
d_gene: NA
CDR3nt: TGTGCCAGCTCCCCGGGCTATGGCTACACCTTC
CDR3aa: CASSPGYGYTF

j_gene: TRBJ2-1
v_gene: TRBV6-5
abundance: NA
d_gene: TRBD2
CDR3nt: TGTGCCAGCAGTTACCGTCTAGCGGGGGTCGAGCAGTTCTTC
CDR3aa: CASSYRLAGVEQFF

j_gene: TRBJ2-7
v_gene: TRBV2
abundance: NA
d_gene: NA
CDR3nt: TGTGCCAGCAGCCCGGACAGATACGAGCAGTACTTC
CDR3aa: CASSPDRYEQYF

j_gene: TRBJ1-1
v_gene: TRBV30
abundance: once
d_gene: TRBD1
CDR3nt: TGTGCCTGGAGTGCCCCTGGGACAGGGCGGAACACTGAAGCTTTCTTT
CDR3aa: CAWSAPGTGRNTEAFF

j_gene: TRBJ2-5
v_gene: TRBV5-1
abundance: NA
d_gene: NA
CDR3nt: TGCGCCAGCAGCTCAGGGTTGGGTAAAGAGACCCAGTACTTC
CDR3aa: CASSSGLGKETQYF

j_gene: TRBJ2-1
v_gene: TRBV10-1
abundance: NA
d_gene: TRBD2
CDR3nt: TGCGCCAGCAGTGACCAGACTAGCGGGGGTCCTAATGAGCAGTTCTTC
CDR3aa: CASSDQTSGGPNEQFF

j_gene: TRBJ1-1
v_gene: TRBV10-1
abundance: NA
d_gene: NA
CDR3nt: TGCGCCAGCAGTGAATCTATGAACACTGAAGCTTTCTTT
CDR3aa: CASSESMNTEAFF

j_gene: TRBJ2-7
v_gene: TRBV30
abundance: NA
d_gene: NA
CDR3nt: TGTGCCTGGAGTAGGCCCTCGGGCTACGAGCAGTACTTC
CDR3aa: CAWSRPSGYEQYF

j_gene: TRBJ2-7
v_gene: TRBV11-2
abundance: NA
d_gene: NA
CDR3nt: TGTGCCAGCAGCCCAGGGATGACAAACGAGCAGTACTTC
CDR3aa: CASSPGMTNEQYF

j_gene: TRBJ1-1
v_gene: TRBV5-1
abundance: NA
d_gene: NA
CDR3nt: TGCGCCAGCAGCTCTGCCCACTCGGGGACTGAAGCTTTCTTT
CDR3aa: CASSSAHSGTEAFF

j_gene: TRBJ1-2
v_gene: TRBV7-2
abundance: few
d_gene: NA
CDR3nt: TGTGCCAGCAGCCCCGGGTGGTCTCTGGGAGACTATGGCTACACCTTC
CDR3aa: CASSPGWSLGDYGYTF

j_gene: TRBJ2-2
v_gene: TRBV6-1
abundance: NA
d_gene: TRBD2
CDR3nt: TGTGCCAGCAGTGAGGGACTAGCGGGGGGGTACACCGGGGAGCTGTTTTTT
CDR3aa: CASSEGLAGGYTGELFF

j_gene: TRBJ1-2
v_gene: TRBV30
abundance: NA
d_gene: TRBD1
CDR3nt: TGTGCCTGGACCCTCGGGGACAGGGGGTACTATGGCTACACCTTC
CDR3aa: CAWTLGDRGYYGYTF

j_gene: TRBJ1-2
v_gene: TRBV27
abundance: few
d_gene: TRBD1
CDR3nt: TGTGCCAGCAGTCCACGGGACAGGGGACCTTGGGGCTACACCTTC
CDR3aa: CASSPRDRGPWGYTF

j_gene: TRBJ2-3
v_gene: TRBV19
abundance: NA
d_gene: TRBD1
CDR3nt: TGTGCCAGTAGTCCCAACAGGGGGTCGGATACGCAGTATTTT
CDR3aa: CASSPNRGSDTQYF

j_gene: TRBJ1-1
v_gene: TRBV7-3
abundance: NA
d_gene: TRBD1
CDR3nt: TGTGCCAGCAGCCGGGGGACAGGGGGAGCTTTCTTT
CDR3aa: CASSRGTGGAFF

j_gene: TRBJ2-7
v_gene: TRBV25-1
abundance: NA
d_gene: TRBD1
CDR3nt: TGTGCCAGCAGCCGCCCGGGACAGGGAGCCGAGCAGTACTTC
CDR3aa: CASSRPGQGAEQYF

j_gene: TRBJ2-1
v_gene: TRBV27
abundance: once
d_gene: TRBD1
CDR3nt: TGTGCCAGCAGTTTATTGGGCAGGGGGCGGATTAGGAATGAGCAGTTCTTC
CDR3aa: CASSLLGRGRIRNEQFF

j_gene: TRBJ1-1
v_gene: TRBV2
abundance: NA
d_gene: NA
CDR3nt: TGTGCCAGCAGTACCCTCGTCAGGGGCGCTGAAGCTTTCTTT
CDR3aa: CASSTLVRGAEAFF

j_gene: TRBJ1-3
v_gene: TRBV11-2
abundance: NA
d_gene: NA
CDR3nt: TGTGCCAGCAGCTCGCACAGGGCTGGAAACACCATATATTTT
CDR3aa: CASSSHRAGNTIYF

j_gene: TRBJ2-3
v_gene: TRBV11-2
abundance: NA
d_gene: NA
CDR3nt: TGTGCCAGCAGCTTGAGGGATACGCAGTATTTT
CDR3aa: CASSLRDTQYF

j_gene: TRBJ2-7
v_gene: TRBV6-1
abundance: NA
d_gene: TRBD2
CDR3nt: TGTGCCAGCAGTGATCCCGGGACTAGCGGCCCCTACGAGCAGTACTTC
CDR3aa: CASSDPGTSGPYEQYF

j_gene: TRBJ2-1
v_gene: TRBV7-7
abundance: few
d_gene: NA
CDR3nt: TGTGCTAGCAGCTTAGGGGAGAACAATGAGCAGTTCTTC
CDR3aa: CASSLGENNEQFF

j_gene: TRBJ2-3
v_gene: TRBV5-4
abundance: NA
d_gene: TRBD1
CDR3nt: TGTGCCAGCAGCCCTCGGACAGGGGGCCACACAGATACGCAGTATTTT
CDR3aa: CASSPRTGGHTDTQYF

j_gene: TRBJ1-5
v_gene: TRBV6-1
abundance: few
d_gene: NA
CDR3nt: TGTGCCAGCAGTGAATGGGGCGGGCCCCAGCATTTT
CDR3aa: CASSEWGGPQHF

j_gene: TRBJ1-1
v_gene: TRBV2
abundance: NA
d_gene: NA
CDR3nt: TGTGCCAGCAGTGCCCGAAGGGGGAACACTGAAGCTTTCTTT
CDR3aa: CASSARRGNTEAFF

j_gene: TRBJ1-1
v_gene: TRBV4-1
abundance: few
d_gene: NA
CDR3nt: TGCGCCAGCAGCCGGGTCCAGCGGGCGGCTTCTGAAGCTTTCTTT
CDR3aa: CASSRVQRAASEAFF

j_gene: TRBJ1-1
v_gene: TRBV6-1
abundance: NA
d_gene: TRBD1
CDR3nt: TGTGCCAGCCACAGGGGAGAAGGCACTGAAGCTTTCTTT
CDR3aa: CASHRGEGTEAFF

j_gene: TRBJ2-7
v_gene: TRBV19
abundance: NA
d_gene: NA
CDR3nt: TGTGCCAGTAGTTCCTGGGGAGCGGGTGCAAACTACGAGCAGTACTTC
CDR3aa: CASSSWGAGANYEQYF

j_gene: TRBJ2-2
v_gene: TRBV2
abundance: NA
d_gene: TRBD2
CDR3nt: TGTGCCAGCAGTGAAGGTGTAGCTAGCGGGCCCGGGGAGCTGTTTTTT
CDR3aa: CASSEGVASGPGELFF

j_gene: TRBJ2-1
v_gene: TRBV30
abundance: NA
d_gene: TRBD1
CDR3nt: TGTGCCTGGAGTGACGGGACAGGGGTCAATGAGCAGTTCTTC
CDR3aa: CAWSDGTGVNEQFF

j_gene: TRBJ1-2
v_gene: TRBV5-1
abundance: NA
d_gene: NA
CDR3nt: TGCGCCAGCAGCCCGGCTCAGGGAAGAGCTAACTATGGCTACACCTTC
CDR3aa: CASSPAQGRANYGYTF

j_gene: TRBJ2-3
v_gene: TRBV7-3
abundance: NA
d_gene: NA
CDR3nt: TGTGCCAGCAGCCTGGGACTGCGCACAGATACGCAGTATTTT
CDR3aa: CASSLGLRTDTQYF

j_gene: TRBJ2-5
v_gene: TRBV13
abundance: few
d_gene: NA
CDR3nt: TGTGCCAGCACCTTTCGCGACAGTCAAGAGACCCAGTACTTC
CDR3aa: CASTFRDSQETQYF